This is a list of T cell receptor beta chains from one sample in a study of graft-versus-host responses after intestinal transplantation. These receptors have no known antigen. Here immunoSEQ multiplex PCR was the method, and the copy in TCRdb shows in-frame clones only, minus some. The sample contains some 86,000 clones, 91% of which appear only once. Sample: unstimulated CD4+ T cells sorted from spleen or lymph node cells, taken before intestinal transplant. The receptor set was obtained from a human donor who received an intestinal transplant. Each CDR3 is given with its conserved first and last residue. Fields, in order: V gene, clone size, J gene, D gene, CDR3 DNA, CDR3 protein. The D gene is left open where the match is weak. Size values are once, few and many counts, or a class for expanded clones, and some rows have none.

TRBV19	once	TRBJ2-7	TRBD1	TGTGCCAGTAGTACCCGGGACAGGGCCTACGAGCAGTACTTC	CASSTRDRAYEQYF
TRBV19	.	TRBJ1-4	.	TGTGCCAGTAGTATAGGGGGGCTAGGGGAAAAACTGTTTTTT	CASSIGGLGEKLFF
TRBV19	.	TRBJ2-3	.	TGTGCCAGTAGTGCCGGCCGGGGGGATACGCAGTATTTT	CASSAGRGDTQYF
TRBV7-9	few	TRBJ2-2	.	TGTGCCAGCAGCTTAGTCGGAGCGAACACCGGGGAGCTGTTTTTT	CASSLVGANTGELFF
TRBV4-3	.	TRBJ2-2	.	TGCGCCAGCAGCCAAGCCGGGGGACGGGGGAACACCGGGGAGCTGTTTTTT	CASSQAGGRGNTGELFF
TRBV4-1	.	TRBJ2-7	TRBD1	TGCGCCAGCAGCCATGTAGGGACAGGGAAATACGAGCAGTACTTC	CASSHVGTGKYEQYF
TRBV19	.	TRBJ1-1	.	TGTGCCAGTAATTCGGACAGTTATCTTGAAGCTTTCTTT	CASNSDSYLEAFF
TRBV6-6	.	TRBJ2-2	TRBD1	TGTGCCAGCAGTTCGACAGGGGGCATGAGCGGGGAGCTGTTTTTT	CASSSTGGMSGELFF
TRBV27	.	TRBJ2-1	TRBD2	TGTGCCAGCAGTTTTAGATGGGCTAGCGGGGGCCCATCGTTCTTC	CASSFRWASGGPSFF
TRBV27	.	TRBJ1-5	.	TGTGCCAGCAGTTCTGTTGGGTTCAGCGGCAATCAGCCCCAGCATTTT	CASSSVGFSGNQPQHF
TRBV27	.	TRBJ2-6	.	TGTGCCAGCAGGAATCTACAGGGTAGACCTTCCTCTGGGGCCAACGTCCTGACTTTC	CASRNLQGRPSSGANVLTF
TRBV9	.	TRBJ1-6	.	TGTGCCAGCAGCGTAGAAGGAGTGGAATCACCCCTCCACTTT	CASSVEGVESPLHF
TRBV9	once	TRBJ1-1	.	TGTGCCAGCAGCGTCGAACAGGACACCGAAGCTTTCTTT	CASSVEQDTEAFF
TRBV9	.	TRBJ2-3	TRBD2	TGTGCCAGCAGCCCAAGCGGGGGGGCGACAGATACGCAGTATTTT	CASSPSGGATDTQYF
TRBV5-1	once	TRBJ2-7	TRBD2	TGCGCCAGCAGCTTGGTGGTGACTAGCTTTTCCTACGAGCAGTACTTC	CASSLVVTSFSYEQYF
TRBV19	.	TRBJ1-5	TRBD1	TGTGCCAGTAGTCAAGGGGGCGCGGTGATTGGCAATCAGCCCCAGCATTTT	CASSQGGAVIGNQPQHF
TRBV11-2	once	TRBJ2-7	TRBD2	TGTGCCAGCAGCATCACAGCGGGGGACAAATACGAGCAGTACTTC	CASSITAGDKYEQYF
TRBV30	once	TRBJ2-3	.	TGTGCCTGGAGTGCGGGGGGCAGCACAGATACGCAGTATTTT	CAWSAGGSTDTQYF
TRBV19	.	TRBJ2-6	.	TGTGCCAGTAGCAGGGAAGACTCTGGGGCCAACGTCCTGACTTTC	CASSREDSGANVLTF
TRBV21-1	.	TRBJ1-6	.	TGTGCCAGCAGCCCCCCCTTCCAGAGGGGAGGGCCCCTCCACTTT	CASSPPFQRGGPLHF
TRBV7-9	.	TRBJ2-4	.	TGTGCCAGCAGCTTCGGGGAAACACACACGGGCATTCAGTACTTC	CASSFGETHTGIQYF
TRBV27	.	TRBJ1-2	TRBD1	TGTGCCAGCAGGGGAACAGGGGCCCGGGGGAACTATGGCTACACCTTC	CASRGTGARGNYGYTF
TRBV7-2	.	TRBJ2-6	.	TGTGCCAGCAGCTTAGTTCGCTCTGGGGCCAACGTCCTGACTTTC	CASSLVRSGANVLTF
TRBV7-9	.	TRBJ2-5	TRBD2	TGTGCCAGCATCAGCGTTGTGACTAGCGGGATGAAAGAGACCCAGTACTTC	CASISVVTSGMKETQYF
TRBV30	.	TRBJ1-2	.	TGTGCCTGGAGTGTCGAGACAGACTATGGCTACACCTTC	CAWSVETDYGYTF
TRBV16	.	TRBJ1-5	.	TGTGCCAGCAGCCAATCGAGTCTAGATCAGCCCCAGCATTTT	CASSQSSLDQPQHF
TRBV19	.	TRBJ1-5	.	TGTGCCAGTAGTGCCAGTTCCAGCAATCAGCCCCAGCATTTT	CASSASSSNQPQHF
TRBV19	.	TRBJ2-6	.	TGTGCCAGTACCGGCCAGGTCCCGGGGATCTCTGGGGCCAACGTCCTGACTTTC	CASTGQVPGISGANVLTF
TRBV4-3	.	TRBJ1-2	.	TGCGCCAGCAGCCAAGTAGGGACAACCTATGGCTACACCTTC	CASSQVGTTYGYTF
TRBV7-2	.	TRBJ1-1	TRBD1	TGTGCCAGCAGCCGTAGCGGGACAGGGCTCGCTGAAGCTTTCTTT	CASSRSGTGLAEAFF
TRBV29-1	.	TRBJ2-7	TRBD2	TGCAGCGCAGGGTCTGGCGGGGGCTACGAGCAGTACTTC	CSAGSGGGYEQYF
TRBV11-3	.	TRBJ1-2	TRBD1	TGTGCCAGCAGCTTAGAAGGACAGGGGCACGGCTACACCTTC	CASSLEGQGHGYTF
TRBV10-3	.	TRBJ2-1	TRBD2	TGTGCCATCAGTGAGCGGGGGGGCTACAATGAGCAGTTCTTC	CAISERGGYNEQFF
TRBV6-5	.	TRBJ1-2	.	TGTGCCAGCAGTTGGGGGGTTGAGTATGGCTACACCTTC	CASSWGVEYGYTF
TRBV18	.	TRBJ1-2	.	TGTGCCAGCTCACCACCCCCCAGCTACTATAACTATGGCTACACCTTC	CASSPPPSYYNYGYTF
TRBV10-3	.	TRBJ1-5	.	TGTGCCATCAGTGAGTCGGGGGGTAATAGCAATCAGCCCCAGCATTTT	CAISESGGNSNQPQHF
TRBV5-1	.	TRBJ2-3	.	TGCGCCAGCAGCGACAGGACAGATACGCAGTATTTT	CASSDRTDTQYF
TRBV19	once	TRBJ1-1	TRBD1	TGTGCCAGTAGTGTGTCGACAGGGGTTACTGAAGCTTTCTTT	CASSVSTGVTEAFF
TRBV5-5	once	TRBJ2-5	TRBD1	TGTGCCAGCAGCTTGAGACAGGGGGCTTACCAAGAGACCCAGTACTTC	CASSLRQGAYQETQYF
TRBV6-1	few	TRBJ1-3	.	TGTGCCAGCAGTGAGGGGGGGCTTAATGGAAACACCATATATTTT	CASSEGGLNGNTIYF
TRBV6-1	.	TRBJ2-5	TRBD1	TGTGCCAGCAGCAAAGGACAGGGGATCCAAGAGACCCAGTACTTC	CASSKGQGIQETQYF
TRBV6-6	.	TRBJ2-7	.	TGTGCCAGCAGTTACATCGGGGGAGCCTACGAGCAGTACTTC	CASSYIGGAYEQYF
TRBV6-1	.	TRBJ2-7	.	TGTGCCAGCAGTGTACTGGTCCCCTCCTACGAGCAGTACTTC	CASSVLVPSYEQYF
TRBV18	.	TRBJ1-2	.	TGTGCCAGCTCACACAGAACAGCCCTTAACTATGGCTACACCTTC	CASSHRTALNYGYTF
TRBV6-6	.	TRBJ1-2	.	TGTGCCAGCAGCCCAGAGAGGGACTATGGCTACACCTTC	CASSPERDYGYTF
TRBV25-1	.	TRBJ1-1	.	TGTGCCAGCAGTGTCTTGGGGGGGAACACTGAAGCTTTCTTT	CASSVLGGNTEAFF
TRBV10-3	.	TRBJ2-1	.	TGTGCCATCAGTGAGTCAACGCGGCCGGGATACAATGAGCAGTTCTTC	CAISESTRPGYNEQFF
TRBV7-2	.	TRBJ2-5	.	TGTGCCAGCAGGCCCGACAGGTACCAAGAGACCCAGTACTTC	CASRPDRYQETQYF